One and the same sample provided the 23 T cell receptor beta chains below, sequenced in a study of beta chain bispecific antibodies for T cell cancers. Blood mononuclear cells were expanded for 3 to 4 days using either OKT3 anti-CD3 antibody or CD3/CD28 beads. Study conclusions and caveats: In these mixed samples, most targeted TRBV reads derived from the leukemia cell line. Anti-TRBV12 exposure, compared with anti-CD19, reduced the TRBV12-3 proportion of TRBV signal by 98.9%.

These receptors have no identified antigens. From the 5' RACE reads, TCRdb called clonotypes with MiXCR, one entry per CDR3 protein. The sample has about 20,000 distinct CDR3 sequences, around 2% seen once. This specimen consisted of healthy donor T cells cultured with leukemia cells, obtained from a culture containing a bispecific antibody targeting TCR Vbeta12. All receptors derive from a human donor in good health. Some clones in this sample may be carry-over from other donors' samples.

Points on this clonotype: This may be a read error, as it is one base from a much larger clone. This chain connects TRBV20-1 to TRBJ2-4, with a possible D match to TRBD2 (6 bases). CDR3 length: 15 residues. Germline V gene sequence: CDR1 DFQATT, CDR2 SNEGSKA (reference sequence). This CDR3 is CRADSGALAKNIQYF. The CDR3 nucleotides are TGCAGAGCGGATAGCGGCGCTCTAGCCAAAAACATTCAGTACTTC.

This clonotype was seen at least ten times. The J gene is TRBJ1-2, the V gene TRBV30; 9 bases agree with TRBD1. The CDR3 contains 15 residues. Germline CDR1 and CDR2: GTSNPN and SVGIG (reference sequence). V was clipped by 4 bases and J by 8 bases; unmatched bases: 14. DNA of the CDR3: TGTGCCTGGACCGTACAAGAGGGGACAGGGTGGGGCTACACCTTC. It yields the protein CAWTVQEGTGWGYTF.

This clonotype appeared many times. The chain employs TRBV20-1 and TRBJ1-1, with TRBD1 as a possible D gene (5 bases). In germline, CDR1 is DFQATT, CDR2 SNEGSKA (reference sequence). V was shortened by 5 bases and J by 7 bases, with 14 bases between the two germline ends. The CDR3 extends over 12 amino acids. In DNA, the CDR3 is TGCAGTGCTCCTGGGGCAGGGAATGAAGCTTTCTTT. Amino acid sequence: CSAPGAGNEAFF.

This clonotype appeared many times. The genes are TRBV28 and TRBJ1-1, with TRBD1 matching 7 bases. Germline assignment: CDR1 MDHEN and CDR2 SYDVKM. The trim removed 4 bases at V and 4 bases at J, leaving 6 bases unmatched. The CDR3 contains 14 residues. CDR3 DNA: TGTGCCAGCAGTTCGCGCACAGGGGCCACTGAAGCTTTCTTT. Protein product: CASSSRTGATEAFF.

In its sample, this clonotype was seen many times. The chain couples TRBV6-5 to TRBJ1-5; D not certain. V gave up 8 bases and J gave up 3 bases, with 8 bases separating them. This CDR3 spans 12 amino acids. Germline lookup yields CDR1 MNHEY and CDR2 SVGAGI. DNA of the CDR3: TGTGCCAGCGGTCTCTCCAATCAGCCCCAGCATTTT. It encodes CASGLSNQPQHF.

At least ten counts were recorded for this clonotype. This chain uses TRBV2 with TRBJ2-5, with D uncertain. The V gene's germline CDR1 is SNHLY and CDR2 FYNNEI. Trimming left V 6 bases short and J 1 base short, with 6 bases between. The length of the CDR3 is 12 residues. The CDR3 here is CASSALQETQYF. CDR3 nucleotides: TGTGCCAGCAGCGCCCTCCAAGAGACCCAGTACTTC.

This clonotype was counted ten times or more. The chain carries TRBV7-9 and TRBJ2-5, with 11 positions matching TRBD2. V lost 1 base and J lost 3; bases outside the gene matches: 13. The germline V gene encodes CDR1 SEHNR and CDR2 FQNEAQ (reference sequence). The length of the CDR3 is 19 residues. CDR3 nucleotide sequence: TGTGCCAGCAGCTTAGAGCTTAGCGGGGGGGAATATACAGAAGAGACCCAGTACTTC. Translating gives CASSLELSGGEYTEETQYF.

This clonotype was counted at least ten times. The rearrangement links TRBV30 to TRBJ1-5, with D uncertain. V was clipped by 2 bases and J by 8 bases, with 13 bases between them. CDR3 size: 13 residues. CDR1 and CDR2 (germline): GTSNPN, SVGIG (reference sequence). CDR3 DNA sequence: TGTGCCTGGAGTATACAGATGAAGGAGCCCCAGCATTTT. As protein: CAWSIQMKEPQHF.

By share, this clonotype ranks as medium-sized. The V gene is TRBV5-1, the J gene TRBJ2-7; D gene unclear. Trimming pared 0 bases from V and 2 bases from J, leaving 9 bases between. CDR1 SGHRS and CDR2 YFSETQ come from the germline V gene. CDR3 length: 14 amino acids. The CDR3 region is CASSLVADTYEQYF. CDR3 coding DNA: TGCGCCAGCAGCTTGGTTGCCGATACCTACGAGCAGTACTTC.

At least ten counts were recorded for this clonotype. The V call is TRBV27, the J call TRBJ1-1; D gene uncertain. This CDR3 contains 16 residues. Germline V gene sequence: CDR1 MNHEY, CDR2 SMNVEV (reference sequence). The V end was cut by 1 base, the J end by 1 base, with 13 bases between. Written as DNA, the CDR3 is TGTGCCAGCAGTTTATTAGGTGGGGAATCGAACACTGAAGCTTTCTTT. Its translation is CASSLLGGESNTEAFF.

This clonotype was counted many times. The V and J genes are TRBV20-1 and TRBJ1-6, with D hard to call. CDR3 length equals 17 residues. CDR1 is DFQATT, CDR2 SNEGSKA, per germline (reference sequence). Trimming removed 0 bases at V and 10 bases at J, with 22 bases between. The DNA for the CDR3 is TGCAGTGCTAGAGATAGTTCCCGGATCATCGAAACATCACCCCTCCACTTT. This gives the protein CSARDSSRIIETSPLHF.

This clonotype was seen ten or more times. The chain joins TRBV4-1 to TRBJ2-7; tentatively, D is TRBD2 (6 bases). With 0 bases removed from V and 3 bases from J, the gap between germline ends came to 15 bases. The CDR3 runs 16 residues. Germline lookup yields CDR1 MGHRA and CDR2 YSYEKL. CDR3: CASSQDPSARGYEQYF. The DNA of the CDR3 is TGCGCCAGCAGCCAAGACCCTAGCGCGCGAGGCTACGAGCAGTACTTC.

This clonotype appeared a few times. The chain couples TRBV27 to TRBJ2-3; D gene uncertain. This CDR3 comprises 17 residues. Deletions cut 4 bases from V and 0 bases from J, with 17 bases between. Germline loops: CDR1 MNHEY, CDR2 SMNVEV (reference sequence). The CDR3 DNA sequence: TGTGCCAGCAGTTCTCCCGGTGGGTGGGCAAGCACAGATACGCAGTATTTT. It encodes CASSSPGGWASTDTQYF.

This clonotype was detected ten times or more. The V call is TRBV28, the J call TRBJ1-1; the D is unclear. This CDR3 has 13 residues. Per germline, CDR1 MDHEN and CDR2 SYDVKM. V was pared by 7 bases and J by 6 bases, with 15 bases between. CDR3 residues: CASNPVVIAEAFF. DNA of the CDR3: TGTGCCAGCAACCCGGTAGTAATCGCTGAAGCTTTCTTT.

The table lists this clonotype with many counts. The V call is TRBV20-1, the J call TRBJ2-3; tentative D call: TRBD2 (5 bases). Germline V lookup: CDR1 DFQATT, CDR2 SNEGSKA (reference sequence). The CDR3 loop spans 16 amino acids. V gave up 1 base and J gave up 4 bases, with 18 bases separating them. CDR3 amino acids: CSARGLKAMEADTQYF. The CDR3 region has the DNA TGCAGTGCTAGAGGCCTTAAGGCAATGGAGGCAGATACGCAGTATTTT.

This clonotype came up many times. The rearrangement uses TRBV9 and TRBJ1-1, with 7 bases identical to TRBD1. Germline V CDR1 and CDR2: SGDLS, YYNGEE. The J segment lost 7 bases and the V segment lost 4 bases, leaving 10 bases of the junction unmatched. The CDR3 is made up of 14 amino acids. Written as DNA, the CDR3 is TGTGCCAGCAGCTCCACCGACAGGGCACTTGAAGCTTTCTTT. Protein sequence: CASSSTDRALEAFF.

The chain carries TRBV19 and TRBJ2-7, with D unclear. This CDR3 comprises 13 residues. From germline, CDR1 is LNHDA and CDR2 SQIVND (reference sequence). V was shortened by 5 bases and J by 5 bases, with 13 bases between the two germline ends. CDR3 residues: CASSAGQVNEQYF. The CDR3 DNA sequence: TGTGCCAGTAGTGCCGGGCAGGTAAACGAGCAGTACTTC.

This clonotype was detected ten times or more. The chain carries TRBV5-1 and TRBJ1-2; 12 bases agree with TRBD1. V shed 2 bases and J 0 bases; nucleotides not matched to a gene: 8. There are 18 residues in the CDR3. Germline lookup yields CDR1 SGHRS and CDR2 YFSETQ. The DNA for the CDR3 is TGCGCCAGCAGCTTCGATGGGACAGGGGGCACTTCTAACTATGGCTACACCTTC. Its translation is CASSFDGTGGTSNYGYTF.

This clonotype was found many times. The rearrangement joins TRBV28 to TRBJ1-6, with a tentative D call TRBD1 (6 bases). CDR1 is MDHEN, CDR2 SYDVKM, per germline. The CDR3 spans 14 residues. Trimming took 5 bases from V and 7 from J, leaving 12 bases between them. CDR3 region: CASSPRGGNSPLHF. CDR3 sequence (DNA): TGTGCCAGCAGTCCTCGAGGGGGGAATTCACCCCTCCACTTT.

In its sample, this clonotype was seen many times. This chain connects TRBV5-1 to TRBJ1-1; 7 bases fit TRBD1. Trimming at V came to 4 bases and at J to 3 bases, leaving 3 bases not matched to a gene. CDR3 length equals 13 residues. Germline V CDR1 and CDR2: SGHRS, YFSETQ. The CDR3 sequence is CASSADRDTEAFF. CDR3 nucleotide sequence: TGCGCCAGCAGCGCCGACAGGGACACTGAAGCTTTCTTT.

A few counts support this clonotype. The chain uses TRBV4-1 and TRBJ1-6; D is uncertain. V lost 1 base and J lost 7, with 8 bases in between. CDR3 size: 14 residues. Germline loops: CDR1 MGHRA, CDR2 YSYEKL. In nucleotides, the CDR3 is TGCGCCAGCAGCCAAGCAGGTGGCAATTCACCCCTCCACTTT. It yields the protein CASSQAGGNSPLHF.

This clonotype was counted at least ten times. The V call is TRBV10-3, the J call TRBJ2-7; TRBD2 is a possible D gene (5 bases). With 10 bases removed from V and 7 bases from J, the gap between germline ends came to 17 bases. Germline assignment: CDR1 ENHRY and CDR2 SYGVKD. This CDR3 is 12 amino acids long. The CDR3 sequence is CATLEAGREQYF. The CDR3 DNA is TGTGCCACCCTGGAGGCAGGCCGAGAGCAGTACTTC.

This clonotype was seen ten or more times. The chain joins TRBV20-1 to TRBJ1-1; D call uncertain. The CDR3 loop spans 15 amino acids. The germline CDR1 and CDR2 sequences are DFQATT and SNEGSKA (reference sequence). The germline V and J ends were trimmed by 5 bases and 5 bases, with 21 bases remaining between them. For the CDR3, the DNA is TGCAGTGCTGCCCCCAGATCAGAGGGTTGGACTGAAGCTTTCTTT. As protein: CSAAPRSEGWTEAFF.